A selection of T cell receptor beta chains follows, all from one sample in a study of cytomegalovirus exposure and HLA in healthy donors. TCRdb keeps only in-frame clones here, not all; method: immunoSEQ multiplex PCR. Here the sample spans 130,000 to 150,000 clones, 65% to 85% being singletons. The specimen sequenced was PBMCs. Source of these receptors: a man aged 18 to 29 in good health and CMV-seronegative. The CDR3 runs from the conserved cysteine through the conserved F or W. Fields, in order: J gene, D gene, V gene, clone size, CDR3 protein, CDR3 DNA. The D gene is left open where the match is weak. A clone size is listed for some rows: how often the clone was seen (once, few, many), or a class if it is expanded.

j_call: TRBJ1-1; d_call: .; v_call: TRBV14; clone_size: once; cdr3_aa: CASSHTRGTEAFF; cdr3_nt: TGTGCCAGCAGCCACACCAGGGGCACTGAAGCTTTCTTT
j_call: TRBJ1-2; d_call: .; v_call: TRBV30; clone_size: .; cdr3_aa: CAWKWSSSSSLGYTF; cdr3_nt: TGTGCCTGGAAGTGGAGCAGTTCCTCTTCTCTGGGCTACACCTTC
j_call: TRBJ2-5; d_call: .; v_call: TRBV7-9; clone_size: .; cdr3_aa: CASSWGETQYF; cdr3_nt: TGTGCCAGCAGCTGGGGCGAGACCCAGTACTTC
j_call: TRBJ1-4; d_call: .; v_call: TRBV10-3; clone_size: .; cdr3_aa: CAISERGINEKLFF; cdr3_nt: TGTGCCATCAGTGAAAGGGGGATTAATGAAAAACTGTTTTTT
j_call: TRBJ2-1; d_call: .; v_call: TRBV4-2; clone_size: once; cdr3_aa: CASSQNPSGDPYNEQFF; cdr3_nt: TGTGCCAGCAGCCAAAATCCCTCGGGGGACCCGTACAATGAGCAGTTCTTC
j_call: TRBJ2-7; d_call: .; v_call: TRBV30; clone_size: once; cdr3_aa: CAWSVPGSSYEQYF; cdr3_nt: TGTGCCTGGAGTGTACCCGGTAGCTCCTACGAGCAGTACTTC
j_call: TRBJ1-6; d_call: .; v_call: TRBV27; clone_size: .; cdr3_aa: CASSLGPPLTSSPLHF; cdr3_nt: TGTGCCAGCAGTTTGGGTCCCCCCTTGACTTCTTCACCCCTCCACTTT
j_call: TRBJ2-2; d_call: .; v_call: TRBV7-9; clone_size: .; cdr3_aa: CASSLLFGELFF; cdr3_nt: TGTGCCAGCAGCTTACTCTTCGGGGAGCTGTTTTTT
j_call: TRBJ1-2; d_call: .; v_call: TRBV20-1; clone_size: few; cdr3_aa: CSASQRDGYTF; cdr3_nt: TGCAGTGCTAGTCAGAGGGATGGCTACACCTTC
j_call: TRBJ1-3; d_call: .; v_call: TRBV29-1; clone_size: .; cdr3_aa: CSVEAGSGNTIYF; cdr3_nt: TGCAGCGTTGAGGCAGGGTCTGGAAACACCATATATTTT
j_call: TRBJ1-2; d_call: TRBD1; v_call: TRBV27; clone_size: .; cdr3_aa: CASSGGQTASYGYTF; cdr3_nt: TGTGCCAGCAGCGGGGGACAGACAGCGAGCTATGGCTACACCTTC
j_call: TRBJ1-6; d_call: TRBD1; v_call: TRBV4-3; clone_size: .; cdr3_aa: CASSQDEGQGDSPLHF; cdr3_nt: TGCGCCAGCAGCCAAGACGAAGGACAGGGGGATTCACCCCTCCACTTT
j_call: TRBJ2-7; d_call: .; v_call: TRBV18; clone_size: .; cdr3_aa: CASSPATVTFHEQYF; cdr3_nt: TGTGCCAGCTCACCTGCCACGGTTACTTTCCACGAGCAGTACTTC
j_call: TRBJ1-1; d_call: .; v_call: TRBV6-1; clone_size: once; cdr3_aa: CASTVRLLSEAFF; cdr3_nt: TGTGCCAGCACCGTAAGACTCCTCTCCGAAGCTTTCTTT
j_call: TRBJ2-7; d_call: TRBD1; v_call: TRBV5-6; clone_size: few; cdr3_aa: CASSQGGRRSYEQYF; cdr3_nt: TGTGCCAGCAGCCAAGGGGGCCGGAGGTCCTACGAGCAGTACTTC
j_call: TRBJ2-7; d_call: .; v_call: TRBV9; clone_size: few; cdr3_aa: CASSVGPGVSYEQYF; cdr3_nt: TGTGCCAGCAGCGTAGGCCCAGGGGTCTCCTACGAGCAGTACTTC
j_call: TRBJ1-3; d_call: .; v_call: TRBV15; clone_size: .; cdr3_aa: CATSNAQAFSGNTIYF; cdr3_nt: TGTGCCACCAGCAACGCACAGGCCTTCTCTGGAAACACCATATATTTT
j_call: TRBJ1-5; d_call: .; v_call: TRBV2; clone_size: .; cdr3_aa: CASSVGTPSNQPQHF; cdr3_nt: TGTGCCAGCAGTGTGGGGACACCTAGCAATCAGCCCCAGCATTTT
j_call: TRBJ1-2; d_call: .; v_call: TRBV5-4; clone_size: .; cdr3_aa: CASSLAGLGGYTF; cdr3_nt: TGTGCCAGCAGCTTGGCAGGGTTAGGCGGCTACACCTTC
j_call: TRBJ1-2; d_call: TRBD1; v_call: TRBV5-1; clone_size: .; cdr3_aa: CASSRDRNYGYTF; cdr3_nt: TGCGCCAGCAGCAGGGACAGGAACTATGGCTACACCTTC
j_call: TRBJ1-1; d_call: TRBD1; v_call: TRBV6-6; clone_size: few; cdr3_aa: CASTPGGNTEAFF; cdr3_nt: TGTGCCAGCACCCCAGGGGGTAACACTGAAGCTTTCTTT
j_call: TRBJ2-1; d_call: TRBD2; v_call: TRBV28; clone_size: .; cdr3_aa: CASSFNVGGGGSSYNEQFF; cdr3_nt: TGTGCCAGCAGTTTTAATGTGGGCGGCGGGGGGAGCTCCTACAATGAGCAGTTCTTC
j_call: TRBJ1-1; d_call: .; v_call: TRBV9; clone_size: .; cdr3_aa: CASSVQSNTEAFF; cdr3_nt: TGTGCCAGCAGCGTACAATCGAACACTGAAGCTTTCTTT
j_call: TRBJ2-2; d_call: TRBD1; v_call: TRBV10-3; clone_size: .; cdr3_aa: CAISLGTGVTGELFF; cdr3_nt: TGTGCCATCAGCCTCGGGACAGGGGTAACCGGGGAGCTGTTTTTT
j_call: TRBJ1-1; d_call: .; v_call: TRBV5-6; clone_size: few; cdr3_aa: CASSLGGPYRVGNTEAFF; cdr3_nt: TGTGCCAGCAGCTTGGGGGGGCCTTACAGGGTGGGGAACACTGAAGCTTTCTTT
j_call: TRBJ1-4; d_call: .; v_call: TRBV30; clone_size: few; cdr3_aa: CAWSSLLNEKLFF; cdr3_nt: TGTGCCTGGAGTTCCCTTCTTAATGAAAAACTGTTTTTT
j_call: TRBJ1-1; d_call: TRBD1; v_call: TRBV19; clone_size: once; cdr3_aa: CATLAGTGEIHENTEAFF; cdr3_nt: TGTGCCACCCTGGCTGGGACAGGGGAAATACATGAGAACACTGAAGCTTTCTTT
j_call: TRBJ2-5; d_call: TRBD2; v_call: TRBV7-2; clone_size: once; cdr3_aa: CASSGRPGGLGQETQYF; cdr3_nt: TGTGCCAGCAGCGGGAGACCGGGGGGGTTGGGCCAAGAGACCCAGTACTTC
j_call: TRBJ1-1; d_call: .; v_call: TRBV11-1; clone_size: .; cdr3_aa: CASSLGRGSEAFF; cdr3_nt: TGTGCCAGCAGCTTAGGTAGGGGCTCTGAAGCTTTCTTT
j_call: TRBJ1-1; d_call: .; v_call: TRBV6-5; clone_size: .; cdr3_aa: CASSYSWEWNTEAFF; cdr3_nt: TGTGCCAGCAGTTACTCTTGGGAGTGGAACACTGAAGCTTTCTTT
j_call: TRBJ1-5; d_call: .; v_call: TRBV18; clone_size: .; cdr3_aa: CASSPPDSAGGNQPQHF; cdr3_nt: TGTGCCAGCTCACCACCCGACAGCGCCGGCGGCAATCAGCCCCAGCATTTT
j_call: TRBJ2-3; d_call: .; v_call: TRBV11-1; clone_size: .; cdr3_aa: CASSSSGYTDTQYF; cdr3_nt: TGTGCCAGCAGCTCCTCGGGGTACACAGATACGCAGTATTTT
j_call: TRBJ1-1; d_call: .; v_call: TRBV7-9; clone_size: .; cdr3_aa: CASSLRGSDTEAFF; cdr3_nt: TGTGCCAGCAGCTTGCGGGGATCGGACACTGAAGCTTTCTTT
j_call: TRBJ1-1; d_call: .; v_call: TRBV12-5; clone_size: few; cdr3_aa: CASGLVSGPLGTEAFF; cdr3_nt: TGTGCTAGTGGTTTGGTGTCTGGGCCCCTGGGCACTGAAGCTTTCTTT
j_call: TRBJ2-1; d_call: .; v_call: TRBV2; clone_size: .; cdr3_aa: CASSSDSPFIINEQFF; cdr3_nt: TGTGCCAGCAGTAGTGACAGCCCCTTTATCATCAATGAGCAGTTCTTC
j_call: TRBJ1-2; d_call: TRBD1; v_call: TRBV6-5; clone_size: .; cdr3_aa: CASSPQQGIFGYTF; cdr3_nt: TGTGCCAGCAGTCCCCAACAGGGGATATTTGGCTACACCTTC
j_call: TRBJ2-4; d_call: .; v_call: TRBV2; clone_size: .; cdr3_aa: CASSPYGGAKNIQYF; cdr3_nt: TGTGCCAGCAGCCCCTATGGGGGGGCCAAAAACATTCAGTACTTC
j_call: TRBJ1-1; d_call: TRBD1; v_call: TRBV19; clone_size: .; cdr3_aa: CASSMIGGWDTEAFF; cdr3_nt: TGTGCCAGTAGTATGATAGGGGGCTGGGACACTGAAGCTTTCTTT
j_call: TRBJ1-6; d_call: .; v_call: TRBV6-5; clone_size: .; cdr3_aa: CASRTTGFSPLHF; cdr3_nt: TGTGCCAGCAGAACTACAGGGTTCTCACCCCTCCACTTT
j_call: TRBJ1-5; d_call: .; v_call: TRBV7-7; clone_size: .; cdr3_aa: CASASGFGQPQHF; cdr3_nt: TGTGCTAGCGCATCAGGATTTGGTCAGCCCCAGCATTTT
j_call: TRBJ1-1; d_call: .; v_call: TRBV11-1; clone_size: .; cdr3_aa: CASSFYRENTEAFF; cdr3_nt: TGTGCCAGCAGCTTCTACAGGGAGAACACTGAAGCTTTCTTT
j_call: TRBJ2-7; d_call: TRBD2; v_call: TRBV30; clone_size: .; cdr3_aa: CAWSDASAITSGGVGSKFYEQYF; cdr3_nt: TGTGCCTGGAGTGATGCTTCCGCCATCACTAGCGGGGGGGTCGGGAGCAAGTTCTACGAGCAGTACTTC
j_call: TRBJ1-1; d_call: TRBD1; v_call: TRBV7-9; clone_size: .; cdr3_aa: CASSLDRGMNTEAFF; cdr3_nt: TGTGCCAGCAGCTTAGACAGGGGAATGAACACTGAAGCTTTCTTT
j_call: TRBJ1-3; d_call: .; v_call: TRBV5-1; clone_size: .; cdr3_aa: CASSSTAGNTIYF; cdr3_nt: TGCGCCAGCAGCTCCACGGCTGGAAACACCATATATTTT
j_call: TRBJ1-4; d_call: .; v_call: TRBV7-2; clone_size: .; cdr3_aa: CASSSSGGTNEKLFF; cdr3_nt: TGTGCCAGCAGCTCCAGTGGGGGGACTAATGAAAAACTGTTTTTT
j_call: TRBJ1-2; d_call: TRBD1; v_call: TRBV28; clone_size: .; cdr3_aa: CASSLFGQGALDYGYTF; cdr3_nt: TGTGCCAGCAGTTTATTCGGACAGGGGGCATTGGACTATGGCTACACCTTC
j_call: TRBJ2-1; d_call: TRBD2; v_call: TRBV2; clone_size: .; cdr3_aa: CASRHLRAGLAGPSSYNEQFF; cdr3_nt: TGTGCCAGCAGACACCTTCGAGCTGGACTAGCGGGTCCTAGCTCCTACAATGAGCAGTTCTTC
j_call: TRBJ1-1; d_call: .; v_call: TRBV7-2; clone_size: .; cdr3_aa: CASSLRGGSEAFF; cdr3_nt: TGTGCCAGCAGCTTGCGTGGGGGCTCTGAAGCTTTCTTT
j_call: TRBJ2-7; d_call: TRBD1; v_call: TRBV7-6; clone_size: .; cdr3_aa: CASSPSSGQGIEQYF; cdr3_nt: TGTGCCAGCAGCCCGAGCTCGGGACAGGGAATCGAGCAGTACTTC
j_call: TRBJ1-1; d_call: .; v_call: TRBV14; clone_size: .; cdr3_aa: CASSQESQVLNTEAFF; cdr3_nt: TGTGCCAGCAGCCAAGAGTCCCAGGTTTTGAACACTGAAGCTTTCTTT
j_call: TRBJ1-2; d_call: .; v_call: TRBV30; clone_size: .; cdr3_aa: CAWSDSHLVGYTF; cdr3_nt: TGTGCCTGGAGTGACAGCCACTTGGTAGGCTACACCTTC
j_call: TRBJ1-1; d_call: .; v_call: TRBV30; clone_size: .; cdr3_aa: CAWSVSGLTEAFF; cdr3_nt: TGTGCCTGGAGTGTATCAGGCCTCACTGAAGCTTTCTTT
j_call: TRBJ1-6; d_call: .; v_call: TRBV19; clone_size: few; cdr3_aa: CASSTRDTFNSPLHF; cdr3_nt: TGTGCCAGTAGTACCCGGGACACCTTTAATTCACCCCTCCACTTT
j_call: TRBJ2-2; d_call: TRBD2; v_call: TRBV5-1; clone_size: .; cdr3_aa: CASSYRTSGGTTGELFF; cdr3_nt: TGCGCCAGCAGCTATAGGACTAGCGGGGGCACAACCGGGGAGCTGTTTTTT